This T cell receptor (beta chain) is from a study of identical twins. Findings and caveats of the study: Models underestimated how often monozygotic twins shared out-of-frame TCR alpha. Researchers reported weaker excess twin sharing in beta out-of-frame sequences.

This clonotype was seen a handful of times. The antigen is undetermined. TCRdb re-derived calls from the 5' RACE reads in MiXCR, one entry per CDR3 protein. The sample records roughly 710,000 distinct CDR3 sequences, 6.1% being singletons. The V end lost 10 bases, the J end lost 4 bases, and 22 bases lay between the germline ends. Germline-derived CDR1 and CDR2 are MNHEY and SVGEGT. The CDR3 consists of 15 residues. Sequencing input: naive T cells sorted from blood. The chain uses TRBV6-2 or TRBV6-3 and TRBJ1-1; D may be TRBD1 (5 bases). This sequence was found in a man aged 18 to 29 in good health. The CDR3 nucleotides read TGTGCCACCCTCGGGATCCAGGGAGCGGGCACTGAAGCTTTCTTT. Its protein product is CATLGIQGAGTEAFF.